The sample holds one count of the clone carrying this T cell receptor (beta chain). The data are from a study of technical replicates of blood from a handful of donors. V dropped 5 bases and J dropped 5 bases, with 18 bases sitting between them. The CDR3 loop spans 15 amino acids. Germline-derived CDR1 and CDR2 are SGHTA and FQGTGA. Sequencing used immunoSEQ multiplex PCR; TCRdb keeps in-frame clones, though not all of them. The profile shows approximately 90,000 clones, about 95% of them singletons. This sequence was found in a human donor in good health. The chain recombines TRBV7-3 with TRBJ2-5, with D perhaps matching TRBD2 (5 bases). The source material was T cells isolated from PBMCs. The CDR3 is CASSLADGRGETQYF. The CDR3 DNA reads as TGTGCCAGCAGCCTCGCTGACGGACGCGGGGAGACCCAGTACTTC.